This TCR beta chain was identified in a study of molecular identifiers for immune sequencing clone quantification. Each CDR3 protein is one row after TCRdb ran MiXCR on the PCR reads. The repertoire holds hundreds of thousands of distinct CDR3 sequences, with 15% to 20% as singletons. As regards this clonotype: Its antigen is as yet unknown.

Trimming shortened V by 4 bases and J by 1 base, and 14 bases separated the two germline ends. The CDR3 is 15 residues long. Germline values: CDR1 SGHDT, CDR2 YYEEEE. Study-level points and caveats: Identical TCR molecules can share a barcode, and this sharing could underestimate highly expanded clone sizes. More than 97% of effector molecules, versus under 1% of naive-cell molecules, belonged to clones above 20 RNA copies.

This TCR derives from a human donor in good health. Some libraries in this study had Jurkat cell RNA spiked in. Sequencing used naive CD8+ T cells from blood, with Jurkat cell RNA spiked in. Subset indicated: FACS-sorted CD8+CD4-CCR7+CD45RA+ naive T cells. The chain recombines TRBV5-6 with TRBJ2-5; D call uncertain. The CDR3 bases are TGTGCCAGCAGCCAAATGGACGGTGGCCAAGAGACCCAGTACTTC. Its translation: CASSQMDGGQETQYF.